These 20 T cell receptor beta chains were sequenced from one sample in a study of technical replicates of blood from a handful of donors. Sequencing used immunoSEQ multiplex PCR; TCRdb keeps in-frame clones, though not all of them. The table lists approximately 13,000 clones, roughly 80% of them singletons. Sequenced sample: PBMCs. Receptors were obtained from a human donor in good health.

This chain joins TRBV18 and TRBJ1-1, with no clear D. This CDR3 comprises 15 residues. Trimming stripped 5 bases from V and 1 base from J, with 14 bases between. From germline, CDR1 is KGHSH and CDR2 LQKENI. CDR3 protein: CASSRSEGQNTEAFF. The CDR3 DNA follows: TGTGCCAGCTCAAGATCCGAGGGCCAGAACACTGAAGCTTTCTTT.

V gene TRBV5-1 combines with J gene TRBJ2-2; the match to TRBD1 covers 9 bases. Trimming took 5 bases from V and 6 from J; bases not matched to a gene: 8. The CDR3 totals 15 residues. CDR1 is SGHRS, CDR2 YFSETQ, per germline. The DNA of the CDR3 is TGCGCCAGCAGTGCCGGGACAGGGTATGCCGGGGAGCTGTTTTTT. This encodes CASSAGTGYAGELFF. The variable domain in full, completed from reference TRBV5-1 and TRBJ2-2, reads KAGVTQTPRYLIKTRGQQVTLSCSPISGHRSVSWYQQTPGQGLQFLFEYFSETQRNKGNFPGRFSGRQFSNSRSEMNVSTLELGDSALYLCASSAGTGYAGELFFGEGSRLTVL.

J is TRBJ2-1 and V is TRBV5-4, with D possibly being TRBD2 (6 bases). Trimming stripped 0 bases from V and 1 base from J, with 11 bases between. Germline V gene data show CDR1 as SGHNT and CDR2 as YYREEE (reference sequence). The CDR3 extends over 16 amino acids. This chain's CDR3 is CASSLGGAESYNEQFF. The DNA for the CDR3 is TGTGCCAGCAGCTTGGGCGGGGCCGAATCCTACAATGAGCAGTTCTTC. Drawing the rest from reference TRBV5-4 and TRBJ2-1, the complete variable domain is ETGVTQSPTHLIKTRGQQVTLRCSSQSGHNTVSWYQQALGQGPQFIFQYYREEENGRGNFPPRFSGLQFPNYSSELNVNALELDDSALYLCASSLGGAESYNEQFFGPGTRLTVL.

The chain recombines TRBV2 with TRBJ1-5; D may be TRBD1 (5 bases). With 7 bases removed from V and 6 bases from J, the gap between germline ends came to 16 bases. The CDR3 is 14 amino acids. CDR1 SNHLY and CDR2 FYNNEI come from the germline V gene. The CDR3 here is CASTREAGGQPQHF. CDR3 nucleotide sequence: TGTGCCAGCACCCGGGAGGCCGGGGGTCAGCCCCAGCATTTT.

The chain joins TRBV11-2 to TRBJ2-7, with TRBD2 identical over 10 bases. CDR3 length equals 19 residues. CDR1 and CDR2 (germline): SGHAT, FQNNGV. The V gene end was trimmed by 2 bases and the J gene end by 2 bases; junction bases not matched to a gene: 15. CDR3 sequence (DNA): TGTGCCAGCAGCTTACACCCAGCAACTAGCGGGGCTGCAACCTACGAGCAGTACTTC. As protein: CASSLHPATSGAATYEQYF.

The gene calls are TRBV28 and TRBJ2-7; 8 nucleotides match TRBD1. In germline, CDR1 is MDHEN, CDR2 SYDVKM. Trimming cost V 6 bases and J 6 bases; bases outside gene matches: 13. This CDR3 has 15 amino acids. The CDR3 nucleotides are TGTGCCAGCAGCGCTGGACAGGGAACCCCAGGCGAGCAGTACTTC. It encodes CASSAGQGTPGEQYF.

This clone has only one observation. V is TRBV6-1 and J is TRBJ2-7, with 7 positions matching TRBD1. The CDR3 has 14 amino acids. Germline V CDR1 and CDR2: MNHNS, SASEGT. The junction had 5 bases not matched to a gene; V was cut back by 5 bases and J by 1 base. For the CDR3, the DNA is TGTGCCAGCAGTTTGGGACAGTCTTCCTACGAGCAGTACTTC. This translates into CASSLGQSSYEQYF.

The J gene is TRBJ2-7, the V gene TRBV10-3; 8 positions match TRBD1. The CDR3 covers 13 residues. Germline CDR1 and CDR2: ENHRY and SYGVKD. V trimming: 6 bases; J trimming: 2 bases; junction bases outside the gene matches: 3. CDR3 nucleotides: TGTGCCATCAGGGCAGGGGGCACCTACGAGCAGTACTTC. This encodes CAIRAGGTYEQYF.

The J gene is TRBJ1-2, the V gene TRBV18, with 8 bases that match TRBD1. CDR1 and CDR2 (germline): KGHSH, LQKENI. The trim removed 3 bases at V and 4 bases at J, leaving 7 bases unmatched. The CDR3 is made up of 15 amino acids. The CDR3 spells CASSPMDRVLYGYTF. The CDR3 DNA sequence: TGTGCCAGCTCACCCATGGACAGGGTCCTCTATGGCTACACCTTC.

This chain links TRBV6-5 with TRBJ1-2, with D perhaps matching TRBD1 (5 bases). V was shortened by 5 bases and J by 10 bases, with 20 bases between the two germline ends. This CDR3 spans 14 amino acids. Germline lookup yields CDR1 MNHEY and CDR2 SVGAGI. CDR3 sequence reads: CASSKNLGPEVYTF. The CDR3, as DNA: TGTGCCAGCAGTAAGAATCTGGGGCCAGAAGTCTACACCTTC.

The V call is TRBV28, the J call TRBJ2-7; 10 nucleotides agree with TRBD2. Germline CDR1 and CDR2: MDHEN and SYDVKM. The CDR3 runs to 15 residues. J gave up 6 bases and V 7 bases, and 12 bases lay outside the gene matches. CDR3 DNA: TGTGCCAGCACCCCTGGGCTAGCGGGAGTTTTCGAGCAGTACTTC. As protein: CASTPGLAGVFEQYF.

V usage is TRBV6-5 and J usage is TRBJ2-7; the D gene is possibly TRBD1 (5 bases). The CDR3 totals 15 residues. The germline CDR1 and CDR2 sequences are MNHEY and SVGAGI. V lost 2 bases and J 2 bases, leaving 13 bases between the germline ends. The CDR3 sequence: CASSYGQGPAYEQYF. Here the CDR3 DNA reads TGTGCCAGCAGTTACGGGCAGGGCCCTGCCTACGAGCAGTACTTC.

The DNA for the CDR3 is TGCAGCGTTGAAGGGGCCGGTTCGGCCCAGTACTTC. Amino acids: CSVEGAGSAQYF. V and J are TRBV29-1 and TRBJ2-5; D remains ambiguous. Trimming removed 1 base at V and 9 bases at J, with 12 bases between. Germline V gene sequence: CDR1 SQVTM, CDR2 ANQGSEA. CDR3 size: 12 residues.

The V gene is TRBV11-2, the J gene TRBJ1-2, with 7 bases aligning to TRBD1. The V and J ends lost 5 bases and 3 bases, in that order; junction bases with no gene match: 12. Germline V lookup: CDR1 SGHAT, CDR2 FQNNGV. This CDR3 has 16 residues. The CDR3 DNA follows: TGTGCCAGCAGCCGTACTACGACAGGGATCGACTATGGCTACACCTTC. It is translated as CASSRTTTGIDYGYTF.

This CDR3 reads CASSKLSRTRGYEQYF. Here the CDR3 DNA reads TGTGCCAGCAGCAAATTATCACGGACTAGGGGTTACGAGCAGTACTTC. The rearrangement uses TRBV7-9 and TRBJ2-7, with 7 positions matching TRBD2. The CDR3 is 16 amino acids. J was trimmed by 4 bases and V by 5 bases; bases with no gene match: 14. Germline values: CDR1 SEHNR, CDR2 FQNEAQ (reference sequence). The full variable domain, rest sourced from reference TRBV7-9 and TRBJ2-7, is DTGVSQNPRHKITKRGQNVTFRCDPISEHNRLYWYRQTLGQGPEFLTYFQNEAQLEKSRLLSDRFSAERPKGSFSTLEIQRTEQGDSAMYLCASSKLSRTRGYEQYFGPGTRLTVT.

This chain connects TRBV19 to TRBJ2-7, with 9 bases aligning to TRBD1. The V and J ends lost 5 bases and 6 bases, in that order; junction bases with no gene match: 11. CDR3 length: 15 amino acids. CDR1 and CDR2 from the germline V gene are LNHDA and SQIVND (reference sequence). The CDR3 DNA is TGTGCCAGTAGTGGGCGAGGGGACAGGGCTTTCGAGCAGTACTTC. This translates into CASSGRGDRAFEQYF.

The chain uses TRBV6-1 and TRBJ1-4; no reliable D call. Looked up from germline, CDR1 is MNHNS and CDR2 is SASEGT. Trimming took 7 bases from V and 6 from J, leaving 15 bases between them. The CDR3 length is 14 residues. CDR3 sequence (DNA): TGTGCCAGCACAAGAGAGGCGTATTATGAAAAACTGTTTTTT. It is translated as CASTREAYYEKLFF.

The chain is built from TRBV2 and TRBJ1-5; 12 bases line up with TRBD1. Looked up from germline, CDR1 is SNHLY and CDR2 is FYNNEI. The CDR3 consists of 18 residues. V lost 2 bases to trimming and J lost 3 bases; unmatched junction nucleotides: 8. The CDR3 DNA follows: TGTGCCAGCAGTGAACCGGGACAGGGGGCTGGGAACAATCAGCCCCAGCATTTT. Translated, it gives CASSEPGQGAGNNQPQHF.

The rearrangement links TRBV30 to TRBJ2-1; D is perhaps TRBD1 (5 bases). This CDR3 spans 13 amino acids. The germline V and J ends were trimmed by 2 bases and 9 bases, with 14 bases remaining between them. The germline V gene encodes CDR1 GTSNPN and CDR2 SVGIG (reference sequence). CDR3 bases: TGTGCCTGGAGTAAGGCAGGGTTGCTTGAGCAGTTCTTC. Its translation is CAWSKAGLLEQFF.

The gene calls are TRBV6-1 and TRBJ2-7; 8 nucleotides line up with TRBD1. J gave up 4 bases and V 4 bases, and 9 bases lay outside the gene matches. CDR1 is MNHNS, CDR2 SASEGT, per germline. The CDR3 has 15 residues. This CDR3 reads CASSVWTGSNYEQYF. As DNA, the CDR3 is TGTGCCAGCAGTGTATGGACAGGGTCGAATTACGAGCAGTACTTC.